Below, 25 T cell receptor beta chains from the same sample are listed, as sequenced in a study of neurological immune-mediated disorders. TCRdb independently ran MiXCR on the 5' RACE reads; one entry per CDR3 protein. The data show fewer than 60,000 distinct CDR3 sequences, 3.8% seen once. The specimen was PBMCs. Receptors were obtained from a man in his 60s with multiple sclerosis.

This clonotype came up a few times. This sequence joins TRBV20-1 and TRBJ2-7; no clear D gene. CDR3 length: 10 residues. Trimming left V 5 bases short and J 5 bases short, with 7 bases between. Germline CDR1 DFQATT, CDR2 SNEGSKA (reference sequence). The CDR3 loop is CSARLNEQYF. CDR3 in DNA: TGCAGTGCTCGACTTAACGAGCAGTACTTC.

This clonotype occurred many times. The chain recombines TRBV7-2 with TRBJ2-7, with TRBD2 identical over 11 bases. Per germline, CDR1 SGHTA and CDR2 FQGNSA. V gave up 3 bases and J gave up 1 base; unmatched junction bases: 5. The length of the CDR3 is 16 residues. CDR3 protein: CASSFLAGGPSYEQYF. DNA of the CDR3: TGTGCCAGCAGCTTTTTAGCGGGAGGGCCGTCCTACGAGCAGTACTTC.

This clonotype is judged medium-sized. The genes are TRBV12-5 and TRBJ2-5, with 7 bases aligning to TRBD1. CDR1 is LGHNT and CDR2 is FRNRAP in the germline V gene. V was clipped by 6 bases and J by 2 bases; unmatched bases: 6. The CDR3 is made up of 14 amino acids. The DNA of the CDR3 is TGTGCTAGTGGCCATGGGACAGAACAAGAGACCCAGTACTTC. It codes for CASGHGTEQETQYF.

This clonotype was observed a handful of times. Being one base from a much bigger clone, this may be a read error. The J gene is TRBJ2-1, the V gene TRBV5-1; D might be TRBD1 or TRBD2, each matching 7 bases. The CDR3 consists of 15 residues. V lost 0 bases, J lost 8 bases, and 15 bases lay in between. CDR1 is SGHRS, CDR2 YFSETQ, per germline. The CDR3 spells CASSLVQGGEDEQFF. In DNA form, the CDR3 reads TGCGCCAGCAGCTTGGTGCAGGGGGGGGAGGATGAGCAGTTCTTC.

This clonotype was seen at least ten times. This chain connects TRBV20-1 to TRBJ1-4, with D unresolved. Per germline, CDR1 DFQATT and CDR2 SNEGSKA (reference sequence). The CDR3 is 11 amino acids. The CDR3 region has the DNA TGCCCCGCTTCACGGAATGAAAAACTGTTTTTT. Encoded protein: CPASRNEKLFF.

This clonotype has ten or more counts. The chain carries TRBV5-8 and TRBJ2-7, with 7 bases that match TRBD2. V gave up 7 bases and J gave up 3 bases; unmatched junction bases: 10. Germline V lookup: CDR1 SGHTS, CDR2 YDEGEE. CDR3 length: 14 residues. The CDR3 nucleotides are TGTGCCAGCGGTAGGAGGGAGGGTTTCTACGAGCAGTACTTC. Its translation: CASGRREGFYEQYF.

This clonotype was seen ten or more times. The V gene is TRBV6-1, the J gene TRBJ1-1, with a tentative D call TRBD1 (5 bases). V lost 1 base to trimming and J lost 11 bases, with 11 bases between them. CDR1 MNHNS and CDR2 SASEGT come from the germline V gene. The CDR3 extends over 12 amino acids. Written as DNA, the CDR3 is TGTGCCAGCAGTGAAGGAAGCGGGGGGGCTTTCTTT. As protein: CASSEGSGGAFF.

This clonotype was seen at least ten times. The chain carries TRBV6-6 and TRBJ1-6; D unclear. The CDR3 runs 16 residues. V lost 0 bases and J lost 7, with 13 bases in between. Germline CDR1 reads MNHNY; CDR2 reads SVGAGI (reference sequence). CDR3 sequence (DNA): TGTGCCAGCAGTTACTCCTCATCAGGCCCCAATTCACCCCTCCACTTT. This encodes CASSYSSSGPNSPLHF.

This clonotype was counted at least ten times. Here the CDR3 omits its conserved ending phenylalanine or tryptophan, so a read error is the likely source. Because the CDR3's place on the DNA is in doubt, the DNA is left out and the CDR3 is given as listed by TCRdb. V and J are TRBV10-3 and TRBJ2-1; the table names TRBD2, a call not compared with the DNA. The CDR3 spans 12 residues, counting both ends. Germline CDR1 reads ENHRY; CDR2 reads SYGVKD. CDR3 in amino acids: CAISDIGTPSVI.

This clonotype was seen ten or more times. CDR3 sequence: CSAPSRGGQHF. In DNA, the CDR3 is TGCAGTGCTCCTTCCAGGGGAGGCCAGCATTTT. This chain links TRBV20-1 with TRBJ1-5; maybe TRBD1 (6 bases). V lost 5 bases, J lost 12 bases, and 14 bases lay in between. This CDR3 has 11 amino acids. Germline CDR1 DFQATT, CDR2 SNEGSKA (reference sequence).

The sample holds many counts of this clonotype. The chain has TRBV20-1 and TRBJ1-1; the D is unclear. Germline lookup yields CDR1 DFQATT and CDR2 SNEGSKA (reference sequence). This CDR3 contains 15 residues. V was cut by 6 bases and J by 4 bases, with 21 bases left in between. The CDR3 spells CSAPLAPKYGTEAFF. The CDR3 region has the DNA TGCAGTGCCCCCCTGGCTCCTAAGTATGGCACTGAAGCTTTCTTT.

In regard to this clonotype: It may be a read error: a sequence one base away is much more abundant. V is TRBV15 and J is TRBJ1-4; 9 bases line up with TRBD1. Germline assignment: CDR1 LNHNV and CDR2 YYDKDF (reference sequence). There are 12 residues in the CDR3. The DNA of the CDR3 is TGTGACACCCGGACAGGGGATGAAAAACTGTTTTTT. It codes for CDTRTGDEKLFF.

This clonotype was seen ten or more times. The chain carries TRBV20-1 and TRBJ2-1, with 10 bases fitting TRBD1. The CDR3 has 19 amino acids. Germline V gene data show CDR1 as DFQATT and CDR2 as SNEGSKA (reference sequence). V shed 4 bases, J shed 1 base, and the junction held 16 bases outside the gene matches. CDR3 bases: TGCAGTGCTACTGAGGACAGGGGGATAACTTCTAGGTCCTACAATGAGCAGTTCTTC. This translates into CSATEDRGITSRSYNEQFF.

This clonotype was observed many times. The chain links TRBV20-1 to TRBJ2-4, with a weak D call TRBD1 (6 bases). The germline V and J ends were trimmed by 0 bases and 0 bases, with 18 bases remaining between them. Germline V lookup: CDR1 DFQATT, CDR2 SNEGSKA (reference sequence). The CDR3 totals 18 residues. DNA for the CDR3: TGCAGTGCTAGAGATGAGGCAGGGGCCCCTCTAGCCAAAAACATTCAGTACTTC. Its translation is CSARDEAGAPLAKNIQYF.

This clonotype was picked up many times. The chain recombines TRBV9 with TRBJ2-7; no definite D call. The CDR3 consists of 12 residues. Germline-derived CDR1 and CDR2 are SGDLS and YYNGEE. V lost 3 bases to trimming and J lost 0 bases, with 4 bases between them. The CDR3 DNA reads TGTGCCAGCAGCGGGACCTCCTACGAGCAGTACTTC. Residues: CASSGTSYEQYF. Supplemented by reference TRBV9 and TRBJ2-7, the full variable domain reads DSGVTQTPKHLITATGQRVTLRCSPRSGDLSVYWYQQSLDQGLQFLIQYYNGEERAKGNILERFSAQQFPDLHSELNLSSLELGDSALYFCASSGTSYEQYFGPGTRLTVT.

The chain combines TRBV29-1 with TRBJ1-5, with D unresolved. Looked up from germline, CDR1 is SQVTM and CDR2 is ANQGSEA. V dropped 5 bases and J dropped 5 bases, with 13 bases sitting between them. This CDR3 region has 13 residues. CDR3 residues: CSVTNTGYQPQHF. Written as DNA, the CDR3 is TGCAGCGTTACAAATACGGGCTATCAGCCCCAGCATTTT. The variable domain in full, with the rest retrieved from reference TRBV29-1 and TRBJ1-5, is SAVISQKPSRDICQRGTSLTIQCQVDSQVTMMFWYRQQPGQSLTLIATANQGSEATYESGFVIDKFPISRPNLTFSTLTVSNMSPEDSSIYLCSVTNTGYQPQHFGDGTRLSIL.

This clonotype was counted at least ten times. The chain carries TRBV19 and TRBJ2-5; D tentatively reads TRBD1 or TRBD2 (5 bases each). Looked up from germline, CDR1 is LNHDA and CDR2 is SQIVND (reference sequence). Trimming left V 1 base short and J 1 base short, with 13 bases between. The CDR3 loop spans 16 amino acids. CDR3 sequence: CASSIGGPRSQETQYF. DNA of the CDR3: TGTGCCAGTAGTATAGGGGGACCCCGCTCCCAAGAGACCCAGTACTTC.

This clonotype was seen repeatedly, ten times or more. This chain joins TRBV7-2 and TRBJ2-5; tentative D call: TRBD2 (6 bases). CDR3 length equals 15 residues. Germline V CDR1 and CDR2: SGHTA, FQGNSA. Trimming shortened V by 6 bases and J by 5 bases, and 19 bases separated the two germline ends. In DNA form, the CDR3 reads TGTGCCAGCAGTCAACCCGCCGGAGGGACTGAGACCCAGTACTTC. It translates to CASSQPAGGTETQYF.

This clonotype occurred many times. The chain carries TRBV5-1 and TRBJ2-5, with a possible D match to TRBD1 (6 bases). Deletions cut 4 bases from V and 5 bases from J, with 12 bases between. The CDR3 is 13 residues long. The germline CDR1 and CDR2 sequences are SGHRS and YFSETQ. The CDR3 region is CASSTDRRETQYF. CDR3 DNA sequence: TGCGCCAGCAGCACGGACAGACGGGAGACCCAGTACTTC.

The sample holds many counts of this clonotype. The genes are TRBV5-1 and TRBJ2-1, with D possibly matching TRBD2 (7 bases). CDR1 SGHRS and CDR2 YFSETQ come from the germline V gene. V lost 1 base, J lost 4 bases, and 15 bases lay in between. The CDR3 runs to 16 residues. The chain's CDR3 is CASSLTRAGAYNEQFF. CDR3 bases: TGCGCCAGCAGCTTGACCAGGGCGGGGGCATACAATGAGCAGTTCTTC.

This clonotype was recorded many times. V usage is TRBV20-1 and J usage is TRBJ2-5; 8 bases match TRBD1. The CDR3 length is 13 residues. The germline V gene encodes CDR1 DFQATT and CDR2 SNEGSKA (reference sequence). V lost 5 bases to trimming and J lost 1 base; unmatched junction nucleotides: 3. The CDR3 reads CSAGQGRQETQYF. CDR3 nucleotides: TGCAGTGCTGGACAGGGTCGCCAAGAGACCCAGTACTTC.

This clonotype was seen at least ten times. V and J are TRBV27 and TRBJ2-3; no firm D call. Looked up from germline, CDR1 is MNHEY and CDR2 is SMNVEV (reference sequence). Trimming removed 6 bases at V and 3 bases at J, with 19 bases between. This CDR3 comprises 16 residues. The CDR3 is CASSRLGIIGTDTQYF. CDR3 nucleotide sequence: TGTGCCAGCAGCCGCCTGGGGATTATTGGGACAGATACGCAGTATTTT.

This clonotype appeared many times. In DNA, the CDR3 is TGCGCCAGCAGCTTGGATAGCGGGACATACGAGCAGTACTTC. Protein: CASSLDSGTYEQYF. The chain couples TRBV5-1 to TRBJ2-7; TRBD2 matches at 8 bases. The CDR3 is 14 residues long. The germline V gene has CDR1 SGHRS and CDR2 YFSETQ. V trimming: 0 bases; J trimming: 4 bases; junction bases outside the gene matches: 3. Complete variable domain (other parts from reference TRBV5-1 and TRBJ2-7): KAGVTQTPRYLIKTRGQQVTLSCSPISGHRSVSWYQQTPGQGLQFLFEYFSETQRNKGNFPGRFSGRQFSNSRSEMNVSTLELGDSALYLCASSLDSGTYEQYFGPGTRLTVT.

This clonotype was detected ten times or more. The rearrangement joins TRBV12-3 or TRBV12-4 to TRBJ2-3; D is possibly TRBD2 (6 bases). Trimming left V 1 base short and J 1 base short, with 9 bases between. The CDR3 has 15 residues. CDR3 in amino acids: CASSLGGVGTDTQYF. In nucleotides, the CDR3 is TGTGCCAGCAGTTTAGGCGGGGTTGGCACAGATACGCAGTATTTT.

This clonotype was counted between two and nine times. V and J are TRBV7-2 and TRBJ1-4; D not resolved. Trimming cost V 6 bases and J 12 bases, with 17 bases left between them. Germline CDR1 and CDR2: SGHTA and FQGNSA. This CDR3 region has 13 residues. The CDR3 sequence is CASRPDGGGELFF. In nucleotides, the CDR3 is TGTGCCAGCAGGCCAGACGGCGGTGGGGAACTGTTTTTT.